This passage covers 25 T cell receptor beta chains from one sample sequenced in a study of cytomegalovirus exposure and HLA in healthy donors. The PCR used 60 Vbeta and 13 Jbeta primers. The data were produced by immunoSEQ multiplex PCR, yet TCRdb's version contains in-frame clones alone and is incomplete. Of roughly 250,000 clones listed, about four fifths were seen once; the top ten hold approximately 2%. Input material: PBMCs. Receptor source: a woman between 35 and 50 years old in good health and CMV-seropositive.

This sequence joins TRBV29-1 and TRBJ1-1; D is undetermined. Germline V gives CDR1 SQVTM, CDR2 ANQGSEA. The CDR3 is 13 residues long. The V end lost 4 bases, the J end lost 1 base, and 10 bases lay between the germline ends. The chain's CDR3 is CSVGSVKNTEAFF. Here the CDR3 DNA reads TGCAGCGTTGGTTCAGTGAAGAACACTGAAGCTTTCTTT.

The CDR3 DNA reads as TGTGCCAGCAGCTTGAACACAGTTCCCAACACTGAAGCTTTCTTT. Protein sequence: CASSLNTVPNTEAFF. This chain connects TRBV5-6 to TRBJ1-1; unclear D gene. Germline CDR1 reads SGHDT; CDR2 reads YYEEEE. The CDR3 spans 15 residues. Trimming cost V 1 base and J 2 bases, with 12 bases left between them.

The chain combines TRBV5-1 with TRBJ1-2; 10 nucleotides match TRBD1. Germline loops: CDR1 SGHRS, CDR2 YFSETQ. V was clipped by 0 bases and J by 10 bases; unmatched bases: 6. This CDR3 has 14 residues. CDR3 coding DNA: TGCGCCAGCAGCTTGGTGACAGGGGGCTCCCTCTACACCTTC. It yields the protein CASSLVTGGSLYTF.

This clone was detected only a few times. The chain is built from TRBV7-2 and TRBJ2-6, with 7 bases aligning to TRBD1. The germline V gene encodes CDR1 SGHTA and CDR2 FQGNSA. Trimming at V came to 4 bases and at J to 0 bases, leaving 12 bases not matched to a gene. The CDR3 sequence is 19 residues long. This chain's CDR3 is CASSSATGENFSGANVLTF. Written as DNA, the CDR3 is TGTGCCAGCAGCTCCGCCACAGGGGAAAATTTCTCTGGGGCCAACGTCCTGACTTTC.

This clone occurred a few times. This chain joins TRBV7-9 and TRBJ2-3; 8 bases line up with TRBD1. After removal of 5 bases from V and 5 bases from J, the junction contained 12 bases not matched to a gene. The CDR3 sequence is 16 residues long. Germline values: CDR1 SEHNR, CDR2 FQNEAQ (reference sequence). The CDR3 coding sequence is TGTGCCAGCAGCCGATCTACAGGACAGGGAGGAGATACGCAGTATTTT. Amino acid sequence: CASSRSTGQGGDTQYF. Based on the CDR3 plus reference TRBV7-9 and TRBJ2-3, the full variable domain is DTGVSQNPRHKITKRGQNVTFRCDPISEHNRLYWYRQTLGQGPEFLTYFQNEAQLEKSRLLSDRFSAERPKGSFSTLEIQRTEQGDSAMYLCASSRSTGQGGDTQYFGPGTRLTVL.

The chain carries TRBV5-8 and TRBJ2-2, with 7 bases identical to TRBD2. CDR1 and CDR2 (germline): SGHTS, YDEGEE. The CDR3 is 16 residues long. J was trimmed by 3 bases and V by 6 bases; bases with no gene match: 11. CDR3 loop: CASNSGAGVYTGELFF. CDR3 sequence (DNA): TGTGCCAGCAACTCCGGGGCGGGAGTGTACACCGGGGAGCTGTTTTTT.

The gene calls are TRBV10-2 and TRBJ1-2; 10 bases map to TRBD1. V lost 3 bases and J lost 5; bases outside the gene matches: 9. Germline V gives CDR1 WSHSY, CDR2 SAAADI. The CDR3 has 16 amino acids. CDR3: CASSDPGTGAVYGYTF. For the CDR3, the DNA is TGCGCCAGCAGTGATCCCGGGACAGGGGCGGTTTATGGCTACACCTTC.

This rearrangement joins TRBV7-3 to TRBJ2-1; TRBD2 aligns across 9 bases. CDR1 and CDR2 from the germline V gene are SGHTA and FQGTGA. The CDR3 spans 13 residues. Trimming at V came to 5 bases and at J to 9 bases, leaving 5 bases not matched to a gene. DNA of the CDR3: TGTGCCAGCAGCGAAGGCGGGAGGGGTGAGCAGTTCTTC. Residues: CASSEGGRGEQFF. The whole variable domain, filled in from reference TRBV7-3 and TRBJ2-1, reads GAGVSQTPSNKVTEKGKYVELRCDPISGHTALYWYRQSLGQGPEFLIYFQGTGAADDSGLPNDRFFAVRPEGSVSTLKIQRTERGDSAVYLCASSEGGRGEQFFGPGTRLTVL.

The chain has TRBV6-6 and TRBJ2-2, with a possible D match to TRBD1 (6 bases). In germline, CDR1 is MNHNY, CDR2 SVGAGI (reference sequence). This CDR3 is 16 amino acids long. The CDR3 loop is CASSMGASGNTGELFF. The CDR3 DNA sequence: TGTGCTAGCTCAATGGGGGCCAGCGGAAACACCGGGGAGCTGTTTTTT.

V usage is TRBV28 and J usage is TRBJ2-4; TRBD2 is a possible D gene (5 bases). The CDR3 is 14 amino acids. V dropped 6 bases and J dropped 8 bases, with 17 bases sitting between them. The V gene's germline CDR1 is MDHEN and CDR2 SYDVKM. The CDR3 is CASRSPGGGHIQYF. As DNA, the CDR3 is TGTGCCAGCAGGTCCCCAGGAGGTGGTCACATTCAGTACTTC. Variable domain in full (rest from reference TRBV28 and TRBJ2-4): DVKVTQSSRYLVKRTGEKVFLECVQDMDHENMFWYRQDPGLGLRLIYFSYDVKMKEKGDIPEGYSVSREKKERFSLILESASTNQTSMYLCASRSPGGGHIQYFGAGTRLSVL.

This sequence joins TRBV5-6 and TRBJ2-1; 7 bases line up with TRBD1. Losses at the gene ends were 4 bases for V and 5 bases for J; bases not matched to a gene: 6. Looked up from germline, CDR1 is SGHDT and CDR2 is YYEEEE. The CDR3 covers 14 residues. The CDR3 nucleotides read TGTGCCAGCAGCGGAGTAGACAGGGACAATGAGCAGTTCTTC. Translated: CASSGVDRDNEQFF.

This chain joins TRBV2 and TRBJ2-1, with TRBD2 identical over 8 bases. Germline-derived CDR1 and CDR2 are SNHLY and FYNNEI. The CDR3 spans 16 residues. After removal of 0 bases from V and 7 bases from J, the junction contained 8 bases not matched to a gene. This CDR3 reads CASSEASGRLLNEQFF. CDR3 DNA: TGTGCCAGCAGTGAAGCCAGCGGGAGACTGTTGAATGAGCAGTTCTTC.

The chain has TRBV6-4 and TRBJ2-1; 12 bases are shared with TRBD2. CDR3 length: 17 amino acids. Trimming cost V 2 bases and J 12 bases; bases outside gene matches: 14. CDR1 is MRHNA and CDR2 is SNTAGT in the germline V gene. This chain's CDR3 is CASSDPLTSGSPTRQFF. Written as DNA, the CDR3 is TGTGCCAGCAGTGACCCACTGACTAGCGGGAGTCCTACTCGGCAGTTCTTC.

The chain carries TRBV4-2 and TRBJ1-1, with D unclear. V lost 1 base, J lost 1 base, and 10 bases lay in between. This CDR3 contains 15 residues. Germline CDR1 and CDR2: LGHNA and YNFKEQ. This chain's CDR3 is CASSQGEGENTEAFF. The CDR3 DNA reads as TGTGCCAGCAGCCAAGGGGAGGGTGAGAACACTGAAGCTTTCTTT.

This rearrangement joins TRBV27 to TRBJ2-2; 15 nucleotides match TRBD2. The CDR3 extends over 15 amino acids. Germline V gene data show CDR1 as MNHEY and CDR2 as SMNVEV (reference sequence). V lost 6 bases, J lost 8 bases, and 4 bases stayed unmatched. The CDR3: CASSGLAGGRGELFF. The CDR3, as DNA: TGTGCCAGCAGCGGACTAGCGGGAGGGAGAGGGGAGCTGTTTTTT.

CDR3: CSVEGYSPAGELFF. In DNA, the CDR3 is TGCAGCGTTGAAGGGTACAGTCCAGCCGGGGAGCTGTTTTTT. V usage is TRBV29-1 and J usage is TRBJ2-2, with unresolved D. The CDR3 loop spans 14 amino acids. Trimming shortened V by 1 base and J by 6 bases, and 12 bases separated the two germline ends. CDR1 is SQVTM, CDR2 ANQGSEA, per germline.

This rearrangement joins TRBV29-1 to TRBJ2-4; a weak D match, TRBD2 (5 bases). CDR1 is SQVTM, CDR2 ANQGSEA, per germline. This CDR3 has 15 amino acids. V was cut by 4 bases and J by 11 bases, with 24 bases left in between. CDR3 amino acids: CSVGRSAAEVDVQYF. CDR3 DNA sequence: TGCAGCGTTGGTCGTAGCGCGGCTGAGGTAGACGTTCAGTACTTC. The variable domain in full, with the rest retrieved from reference TRBV29-1 and TRBJ2-4, is SAVISQKPSRDICQRGTSLTIQCQVDSQVTMMFWYRQQPGQSLTLIATANQGSEATYESGFVIDKFPISRPNLTFSTLTVSNMSPEDSSIYLCSVGRSAAEVDVQYFGAGTRLSVL.

The V call is TRBV4-3, the J call TRBJ2-1, with 8 nucleotides matching TRBD1. The CDR3 spans 15 residues. Trimming at V came to 4 bases and at J to 9 bases, leaving 11 bases not matched to a gene. Germline CDR1 LGHNA, CDR2 YSLEER. The CDR3 nucleotides are TGCGCCAGCAGCCCCCAGACAGGGGACGTGTTTGAGCAGTTCTTC. Translated, it gives CASSPQTGDVFEQFF.

V usage is TRBV19 and J usage is TRBJ1-4; 8 bases align to TRBD1. J lost 4 bases, V lost 5 bases, and 6 bases had no gene match. Germline V gene lookup returns CDR1 LNHDA and CDR2 SQIVND (reference sequence). This CDR3 has 15 residues. Here the CDR3 DNA reads TGTGCCAGTAGTCCCAGGGGGCGGAATAATGAAAAACTGTTTTTT. Translation gives CASSPRGRNNEKLFF. Variable domain in full (rest from reference TRBV19 and TRBJ1-4): DGGITQSPKYLFRKEGQNVTLSCEQNLNHDAMYWYRQDPGQGLRLIYYSQIVNDFQKGDIAEGYSVSREKKESFPLTVTSAQKNPTAFYLCASSPRGRNNEKLFFGSGTQLSVL.

The chain combines TRBV6-1 with TRBJ1-2; 7 nucleotides match TRBD1. With 0 bases clipped from V and 2 bases from J, the junction kept 3 bases outside the gene matches. Germline lookup yields CDR1 MNHNS and CDR2 SASEGT. The CDR3 length is 15 residues. CDR3: CASSEASQGNYGYTF. The CDR3 DNA reads as TGTGCCAGCAGTGAAGCGTCACAGGGGAACTATGGCTACACCTTC.

The chain uses TRBV9 and TRBJ2-1, with D perhaps matching TRBD1 (6 bases). The V gene's germline CDR1 is SGDLS and CDR2 YYNGEE. V was clipped by 0 bases and J by 5 bases, with 18 bases between them. The CDR3 totals 17 residues. The CDR3 protein is CASSVEARGRGNNEQFF. The CDR3 DNA reads TGTGCCAGCAGCGTAGAAGCAAGGGGCAGGGGTAACAATGAGCAGTTCTTC.

The chain uses TRBV27 and TRBJ1-1; D call uncertain. Germline CDR1 MNHEY, CDR2 SMNVEV (reference sequence). Trimming shortened V by 4 bases and J by 4 bases, and 13 bases separated the two germline ends. The length of the CDR3 is 14 residues. The DNA for the CDR3 is TGTGCCAGCAGTTATCAGACATCCAGCACTGAAGCTTTCTTT. It codes for CASSYQTSSTEAFF.

This clone was counted a single time. The chain employs TRBV9 and TRBJ1-6; D perhaps matches TRBD1 (6 bases). V lost 0 bases to trimming and J lost 8 bases, with 12 bases between them. From germline, CDR1 is SGDLS and CDR2 YYNGEE. This CDR3 is built from 15 residues. CDR3 protein: CASSVAETGYSPLHF. DNA of the CDR3: TGTGCCAGCAGCGTAGCTGAGACAGGCTATTCACCCCTCCACTTT.

The gene calls are TRBV5-6 and TRBJ1-2, with D perhaps matching TRBD1 (5 bases). This CDR3 has 13 amino acids. The germline V gene has CDR1 SGHDT and CDR2 YYEEEE. Trimming cost V 1 base and J 2 bases, with 6 bases left between them. This CDR3 reads CASSLQGNYGYTF. As DNA, the CDR3 is TGTGCCAGCAGCTTGCAGGGAAACTATGGCTACACCTTC.

The genes are TRBV5-1 and TRBJ1-1, with D maybe TRBD1 (5 bases). The CDR3 length is 14 residues. Per germline, CDR1 SGHRS and CDR2 YFSETQ. The V gene lost 3 bases and the J gene lost 2 bases, with 11 bases spanning the gap. CDR3: CASSWGRANTEAFF. The CDR3 DNA sequence: TGCGCCAGCAGCTGGGGCAGGGCTAACACTGAAGCTTTCTTT.